The 15 T cell receptor beta chains in this list originate from one sample, sequenced in a study of blood T cell repertoires in COVID-19. The protocol was immunoSEQ multiplex PCR, while the TCRdb copy is restricted to in-frame clones and leaves out a portion. The sample has over 100,000 clones, over 60% seen once. Sequencing used peripheral blood. All receptors come from a woman older than 75 with acute or convalescent COVID-19.

This clone occurred a few times. This rearrangement joins TRBV11-2 to TRBJ2-2; 11 bases are shared with TRBD2. Germline V lookup: CDR1 SGHAT, CDR2 FQNNGV. The CDR3 is 15 amino acids. J gave up 7 bases and V 4 bases, and 5 bases lay outside the gene matches. CDR3 DNA: TGTGCCAGCAGCTCTACTAGCGGGAGAGGCGGGGAGCTGTTTTTT. Amino acid sequence: CASSSTSGRGGELFF.

The V and J genes are TRBV30 and TRBJ1-2; tentative D call: TRBD1 (6 bases). The V end lost 0 bases, the J end lost 8 bases, and 13 bases lay between the germline ends. The CDR3 has 13 amino acids. CDR1 is GTSNPN and CDR2 is SVGIG in the germline V gene (reference sequence). CDR3 residues: CAWSVQGLWGYTF. Here the CDR3 DNA reads TGTGCCTGGAGTGTGCAGGGGTTATGGGGCTACACCTTC. The full variable domain, with the rest looked up from reference TRBV30 and TRBJ1-2, is SQTIHQWPATLVQPVGSPLSLECTVEGTSNPNLYWYRQAAGRGLQLLFYSVGIGQISSEVPQNLSASRPQDRQFILSSKKLLLSDSGFYLCAWSVQGLWGYTFGSGTRLTVV.

The V and J genes are TRBV6-5 and TRBJ2-3; D is undetermined. Germline CDR1 is MNHEY and CDR2 is SVGAGI. This CDR3 spans 12 amino acids. The germline V and J ends were trimmed by 10 bases and 0 bases, with 8 bases remaining between them. CDR3 residues: CATRGSTDTQYF. The CDR3 DNA reads TGTGCCACCCGAGGTAGCACAGATACGCAGTATTTT.

The V and J genes are TRBV15 and TRBJ2-7, with D unclear. The CDR3 contains 13 residues. Trimming removed 0 bases at V and 3 bases at J, with 6 bases between. From germline, CDR1 is LNHNV and CDR2 YYDKDF (reference sequence). CDR3 DNA sequence: TGTGCCACCAGCAGAGAACGAGGCTACGAGCAGTACTTC. Protein product: CATSRERGYEQYF.

V and J are TRBV6-5 and TRBJ1-2; a possible D gene is TRBD1 (6 bases). Trimming took off 6 bases at V and 6 bases at J, with 14 bases between the two ends. The CDR3 consists of 13 residues. The germline CDR1 and CDR2 sequences are MNHEY and SVGAGI. In nucleotides, the CDR3 is TGTGCCAGCAGCTACAGGGAGGGGCATGGCTACACCTTC. Residues: CASSYREGHGYTF.

This chain joins TRBV12-5 and TRBJ2-1, with TRBD2 matching 13 bases. The CDR3 runs to 17 residues. V was pared by 3 bases and J by 6 bases, with 8 bases of the junction left unmatched. The germline gives CDR1 LGHNT, CDR2 FRNRAP. CDR3 in amino acids: CASGFIATSGRPNEQFF. In DNA, the CDR3 is TGTGCTAGTGGTTTCATTGCGACTAGCGGGAGGCCCAATGAGCAGTTCTTC. Using reference TRBV12-5 and TRBJ2-1 for the parts outside the CDR3, the full variable domain is DARVTQTPRHKVTEMGQEVTMRCQPILGHNTVFWYRQTMMQGLELLAYFRNRAPLDDSGMPKDRFSAEMPDATLATLKIQPSEPRDSAVYFCASGFIATSGRPNEQFFGPGTRLTVL.

J is TRBJ1-2 and V is TRBV19, with 8 bases fitting TRBD1. From germline, CDR1 is LNHDA and CDR2 SQIVND (reference sequence). This CDR3 comprises 12 residues. V lost 6 bases and J lost 10; bases outside the gene matches: 7. The CDR3 reads CASSLTQGDYTF. The CDR3 nucleotides read TGTGCCAGTAGCCTAACACAGGGGGACTACACCTTC. The entire variable domain, with the rest obtained from reference TRBV19 and TRBJ1-2, is as follows: DGGITQSPKYLFRKEGQNVTLSCEQNLNHDAMYWYRQDPGQGLRLIYYSQIVNDFQKGDIAEGYSVSREKKESFPLTVTSAQKNPTAFYLCASSLTQGDYTFGSGTRLTVV.

This clone was seen a few times. This CDR3 reads CATSDSGLGNTEAFF. As DNA, the CDR3 is TGTGCCACCAGTGATTCAGGGTTAGGGAACACTGAAGCTTTCTTT. The chain couples TRBV24-1 to TRBJ1-1, with D possibly TRBD1 on 5 matching bases. V lost 2 bases and J 1 base, leaving 10 bases between the germline ends. The CDR3 spans 15 residues. CDR1 and CDR2 (germline): KGHDR, SFDVKD.

This chain links TRBV28 with TRBJ1-1; weak D call: TRBD1 (5 bases). This CDR3 spans 14 amino acids. V gave up 7 bases and J gave up 4 bases, with 16 bases separating them. The germline gives CDR1 MDHEN, CDR2 SYDVKM. CDR3 protein: CASTTLGGITEAFF. CDR3 DNA: TGTGCCAGCACTACCCTTGGGGGGATCACTGAAGCTTTCTTT.

This sequence joins TRBV19 and TRBJ1-5; D is uncertain. The CDR3 extends over 15 amino acids. The germline gives CDR1 LNHDA, CDR2 SQIVND (reference sequence). The V end was cut by 7 bases, the J end by 1 base, with 14 bases between. CDR3 amino acids: CASKEGRASNQPQHF. For the CDR3, the DNA is TGTGCCAGTAAAGAAGGGAGGGCGAGCAATCAGCCCCAGCATTTT.

The chain carries TRBV6-1 and TRBJ2-3; possible D gene TRBD2, 6 bases. There are 16 residues in the CDR3. CDR1 and CDR2 from the germline V gene are MNHNS and SASEGT. Trimming pared 4 bases from V and 0 bases from J, leaving 14 bases between. CDR3 nucleotide sequence: TGTGCCAGCAGTGTTCGCGGGGCTACAAGCACAGATACGCAGTATTTT. Protein: CASSVRGATSTDTQYF.

The CDR3 is CASSPRRWNTEAFF. DNA of the CDR3: TGTGCCAGCTCACCACGGCGGTGGAACACTGAAGCTTTCTTT. The V and J genes are TRBV18 and TRBJ1-1; D ambiguous. Deletions cut 1 base from V and 1 base from J, with 7 bases between. The CDR3 loop spans 14 amino acids. The V gene's germline CDR1 is KGHSH and CDR2 LQKENI.

CDR3 region: CASSFLAGAYNEQFF. The CDR3 coding sequence is TGTGCCAGCAGCTTTCTAGCGGGGGCTTACAATGAGCAGTTCTTC. The chain is built from TRBV7-2 and TRBJ2-1; the match to TRBD2 covers 10 bases. The CDR3 loop spans 15 amino acids. V dropped 3 bases and J dropped 4; count of bases not matched to a gene: 3. Germline assignment: CDR1 SGHTA and CDR2 FQGNSA.

The table lists this clone with a count of one. This chain connects TRBV5-4 to TRBJ2-1, with 8 bases aligning to TRBD2. CDR1 is SGHNT, CDR2 YYREEE, per germline (reference sequence). J lost 0 bases, V lost 4 bases, and 6 bases had no gene match. The CDR3 spans 16 residues. CDR3 DNA sequence: TGTGCCAGCAGCCCGGGAGGGGAGAGCTCCTACAATGAGCAGTTCTTC. It translates to CASSPGGESSYNEQFF. Full variable domain (rest looked up from reference TRBV5-4 and TRBJ2-1): ETGVTQSPTHLIKTRGQQVTLRCSSQSGHNTVSWYQQALGQGPQFIFQYYREEENGRGNFPPRFSGLQFPNYSSELNVNALELDDSALYLCASSPGGESSYNEQFFGPGTRLTVL.

The J gene is TRBJ2-5, the V gene TRBV6-5; 7 positions agree with TRBD2. The CDR3 runs to 13 residues. Germline trimming cut 5 bases from V and 5 bases from J; bases unmatched to any gene: 5. Germline V lookup: CDR1 MNHEY, CDR2 SVGAGI. The CDR3 DNA sequence: TGTGCCAGCAGTAGGGAGGGACTTGAGACCCAGTACTTC. This translates into CASSREGLETQYF.